This T cell receptor (beta chain) was found in a study of cytomegalovirus exposure and HLA in healthy donors. Whole-study findings and limits: In vitro assays verified that three CMV-associated chains recognized CMV antigens specifically. Per a prior analysis, the majority of TCR beta V segments were productive roughly 87% or roughly 30% of the time. One variant, a missense change in DCLRE1C, was linked in a later analysis to TCR beta V- and J-gene trimming.

Concerning this clone itself: Its target is not known.

The germline V gene has CDR1 SGHAT and CDR2 FQNNGV. The CDR3 extends over 13 amino acids. Germline trimming cut 4 bases from V and 5 bases from J; bases unmatched to any gene: 4. The PCR contained 60 Vbeta and 13 Jbeta primers. The method was immunoSEQ multiplex PCR; TCRdb's version includes in-frame clones alone and lacks a portion of them. Its clone listing holds under 250,000 clones. Sequenced material: PBMCs. This chain joins TRBV11-2 and TRBJ2-5; 7 nucleotides line up with TRBD1. The TCR comes from a girl aged 2 to 10 in good health and CMV-seropositive. The CDR3 reads CASSWGQMETQYF. In DNA form, the CDR3 reads TGTGCCAGCAGCTGGGGACAGATGGAGACCCAGTACTTC.